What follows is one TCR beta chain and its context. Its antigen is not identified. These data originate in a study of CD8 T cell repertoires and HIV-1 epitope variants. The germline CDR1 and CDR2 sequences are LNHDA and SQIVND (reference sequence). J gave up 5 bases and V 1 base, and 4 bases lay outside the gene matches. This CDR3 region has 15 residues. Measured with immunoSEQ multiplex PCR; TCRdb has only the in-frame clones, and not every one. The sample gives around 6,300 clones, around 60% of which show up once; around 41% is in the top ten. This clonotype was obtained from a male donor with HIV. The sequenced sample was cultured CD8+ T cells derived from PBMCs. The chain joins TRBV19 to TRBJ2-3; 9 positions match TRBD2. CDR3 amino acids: CASSIVAGAVDTQYF. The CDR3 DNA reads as TGTGCCAGTAGTATAGTAGCGGGAGCAGTAGATACGCAGTATTTT.